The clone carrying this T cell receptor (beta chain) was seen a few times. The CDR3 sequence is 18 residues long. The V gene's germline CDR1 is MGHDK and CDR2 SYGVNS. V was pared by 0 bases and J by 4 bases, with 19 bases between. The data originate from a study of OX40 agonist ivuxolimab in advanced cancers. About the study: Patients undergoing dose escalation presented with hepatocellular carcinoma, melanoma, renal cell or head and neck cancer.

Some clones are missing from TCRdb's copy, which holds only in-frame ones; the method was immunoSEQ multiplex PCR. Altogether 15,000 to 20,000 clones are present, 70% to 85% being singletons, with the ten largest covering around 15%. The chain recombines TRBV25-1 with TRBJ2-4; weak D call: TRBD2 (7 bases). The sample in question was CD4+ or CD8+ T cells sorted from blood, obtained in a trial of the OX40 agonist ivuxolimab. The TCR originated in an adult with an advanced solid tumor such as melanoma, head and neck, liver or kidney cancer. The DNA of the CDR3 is TGTGCCAGCAGTGAATATACGGGGAGGGGGTTTAAAAAAAACATTCAGTACTTC. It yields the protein CASSEYTGRGFKKNIQYF.